This T cell receptor (beta chain) comes out of a study of blood T cell repertoires in COVID-19. Overall study: The origin of the acute and convalescent COVID-19 samples was the United States, Italy and Spain.

V gave up 6 bases and J gave up 3 bases, with 15 bases separating them. In germline, CDR1 is SGHTA, CDR2 FQGNSA. The CDR3 has 15 amino acids. Some clones are missing from TCRdb's copy, which holds only in-frame ones; the method was immunoSEQ multiplex PCR. The repertoire holds about 93,000 clones, with 90% as singletons. The sample was peripheral blood. The rearrangement links TRBV7-2 to TRBJ2-1; D might be TRBD2 (6 bases). This receptor was taken from a human donor with active COVID-19. The donor label of this sample is uncertain. The CDR3 here is CASSVSGGYYNEQFF. The CDR3 bases are TGTGCCAGCAGTGTTAGCGGAGGGTACTACAATGAGCAGTTCTTC.